This T cell receptor (beta chain) was captured in a study of OX40 agonist ivuxolimab in advanced cancers. Across the study: Every patient in dose escalation had hepatocellular carcinoma, melanoma, renal cell or head and neck cancer.

Study observations and caveats: More expanded clones were found, on average, in CD8+ than in CD4+ T cells.

Sampling times: baseline, cycle 4 day 1, cycle 7 day 1. Germline V gene sequence: CDR1 SGHVS, CDR2 FNYEAQ. Trimming removed 5 bases from V and 6 bases from J, with 18 bases in between. The CDR3 consists of 15 residues. The protocol was immunoSEQ multiplex PCR, while the TCRdb copy is restricted to in-frame clones and leaves out a portion. The repertoire holds 95,000 to 150,000 clones, with approximately 92% as singletons. This clone showed up just a few times. Its specificity is not known. The sequencing used CD4+ or CD8+ T cells sorted from blood, collected in a trial of the OX40 agonist ivuxolimab. This TCR was sampled from an adult with an advanced solid tumor such as melanoma, head and neck, liver or kidney cancer. This sequence joins TRBV7-6 and TRBJ2-3; D remains ambiguous. CDR3 sequence reads: CASSRLGGPSDTQYF. CDR3 sequence (DNA): TGTGCCAGCAGCCGACTGGGTGGCCCATCGGATACGCAGTATTTT.